This T cell receptor (beta chain) was retrieved from a study of early T cells in non-severe SARS-CoV-2 infection. Study details: Chains were unpaired, as sequencing was done on bulk RNA from unsorted whole blood. The study, taken as a whole, reports: Missing private and CD4 specificities, VDJdb matching favored anti-spike CD8 responses.

The CDR3 contains 14 residues. CDR1 SGHAT and CDR2 FQNNGV come from the germline V gene. The ends were cut back, 5 bases at V and 0 bases at J, with 9 bases in the middle. This clonotype was seen repeatedly, ten times or more. Its matching antigen is unknown. Tagging with unique molecular identifiers was applied to individual cDNA molecules. From the 5' RACE reads, TCRdb called clonotypes with MiXCR, one entry per CDR3 protein. The data show 60,000 or so distinct CDR3 sequences, with less than 11% seen just once and just over 4.5% held by the top ten. Sequences were obtained from whole blood. The source is an adult who was a healthcare worker with PCR-confirmed SARS-CoV-2 infection or an uninfected control (not recorded which). This sequence joins TRBV11-2 and TRBJ2-3; no clear D. The CDR3 DNA sequence: TGTGCCAGCAGCCCCTACCTTAGCACAGATACGCAGTATTTT. Amino acid sequence: CASSPYLSTDTQYF.